These T cell receptor beta chains were read from a single sample in a study of cytomegalovirus exposure and HLA in healthy donors. Repertoires were generated with immunoSEQ multiplex PCR, while TCRdb's copy carries only in-frame clones and drops some. The profile shows about 96,000 clones, approximately 72% of them singletons. The sample taken for sequencing was PBMCs. The receptors come from a female donor in good health and CMV-seropositive. Both conserved end residues are part of each CDR3. A D gene is named only where the DNA matches it firmly. Some rows mark clone size as missing; the rest say once, few, many or name a class of expanded clone.

D	V	J	size	DNA	CDR3
TRBD2	TRBV30	TRBJ2-3	-	TGTGCGTCGGGCAGGCGGGAGAAAGATACGCAGTATTTT	CASGRREKDTQYF
TRBD2	TRBV4-2	TRBJ2-3	-	TGTGCCAGCAGCCAAGCCCCTCGACTGACTAGCGGGGGGGCAGATACGCAGTATTTT	CASSQAPRLTSGGADTQYF
TRBD1	TRBV28	TRBJ1-2	few	TGTGCCACCGCCGGACAGGGCGACTACTATGGCTACACCTTC	CATAGQGDYYGYTF
TRBD1	TRBV5-1	TRBJ1-1	-	TGCGCCAGCAGCGGGGACAGTCTGAACACTGAAGCTTTCTTT	CASSGDSLNTEAFF
TRBD2	TRBV9	TRBJ2-1	-	TGTGCCAGCAGCGTAGGGAGCGGGGTGTCGGAGCAGTTCTTC	CASSVGSGVSEQFF
-	TRBV18	TRBJ1-1	once	TGTGCCAGCTCACCACGCGATGAAATGAACACTGAAGCTTTCTTT	CASSPRDEMNTEAFF
-	TRBV6-5	TRBJ1-2	-	TGTGCCAGCAGTTACGTGGGGGCCCATGGCTACACCTTC	CASSYVGAHGYTF
-	TRBV11-2	TRBJ2-1	-	TGTGCCAGCAGCACCAGGACAGTTCGCTACAATGAGCAGTTCTTC	CASSTRTVRYNEQFF
-	TRBV2	TRBJ2-6	-	TGTGCCAGCAGGGAGCAGGGCGGGGCCAACGTCCTGACTTTC	CASREQGGANVLTF
TRBD2	TRBV4-2	TRBJ2-5	-	TGTGCCAGCAGCCAGGGCCCCCTTAGCGGGGGGCGACTTGGGACCCAGTACTTC	CASSQGPLSGGRLGTQYF
TRBD1	TRBV10-3	TRBJ2-3	-	TGTGCCATCAGTGAGTTAGGGACAGGACTCACAGATACGCAGTATTTT	CAISELGTGLTDTQYF
TRBD1	TRBV28	TRBJ1-5	once	TGTGCCAGCAGTTTAGCGGGACAGGGGCGCAATCAGCCCCAGCATTTT	CASSLAGQGRNQPQHF
TRBD2	TRBV5-4	TRBJ2-5	-	TGTGCCAGCAGCCCGACATCTAGCGGGGGGGCTCTAGAGACCCAGTACTTC	CASSPTSSGGALETQYF
-	TRBV7-2	TRBJ1-1	-	TGTGCCAGCAGCATACCTTTAGTTGGAGGGACCCTGAACACTGAAGCTTTCTTT	CASSIPLVGGTLNTEAFF
TRBD2	TRBV6-1	TRBJ2-1	-	TGTGCCAGCAGTGGTCTAGCGGGGGGGCTAGGAGAGCAGTTCTTC	CASSGLAGGLGEQFF
-	TRBV5-4	TRBJ1-2	-	TGTGCCAGCAGCGAGACTCAAGATAACTATGGCTACACCTTC	CASSETQDNYGYTF
TRBD2	TRBV30	TRBJ2-2	-	TGTGCCTGGACTAGCGGGAGTTACCACCGGGAGCTGTTTTTT	CAWTSGSYHRELFF
-	TRBV10-3	TRBJ2-7	few	TGTGCCATCAGTGAAAGGCAGGGTGTGCGCGAGCAGTACTTC	CAISERQGVREQYF
TRBD1	TRBV25-1	TRBJ1-2	-	TGTGCCAGCAGTGAAGGACAGGGGTGGGGCTATGGCTACACCTTC	CASSEGQGWGYGYTF
TRBD2	TRBV7-2	TRBJ2-7	-	TGTGCCAGCAGCTTAGCAGTGTCGAAGCGGGGGGGCTACGAGCAGTACTTC	CASSLAVSKRGGYEQYF
-	TRBV28	TRBJ2-1	-	TGTGCCAGCAGAAGTGTCGGAGGCTCCTACAATGAGCAGTTCTTC	CASRSVGGSYNEQFF
-	TRBV30	TRBJ2-2	-	TGTGCCTGGAAGTTTAACACCGGGGGGCTGTTTTTT	CAWKFNTGGLFF
-	TRBV6-1	TRBJ2-5	-	TGTGCCAGCAGTGATTATCCAGGGCTGGAGACCCAGTACTTC	CASSDYPGLETQYF
-	TRBV28	TRBJ2-7	-	TGTGCCAGCAGGGGCACCGGTCACTACGAGCAGTACTTC	CASRGTGHYEQYF
-	TRBV5-1	TRBJ2-7	-	TGCGCCAGCACAGGCTCCTACGAGCAGTACTTC	CASTGSYEQYF
-	TRBV28	TRBJ1-4	-	TGTGCCAGCAGTTCTGTAGAAAAACTGTTTTTT	CASSSVEKLFF
TRBD2	TRBV10-3	TRBJ2-2	-	TGTGCCATCAGAGCGGGGGAGAACACCGGGGAGCTGTTTTTT	CAIRAGENTGELFF
-	TRBV5-4	TRBJ1-1	few	TGTGCCAGCAGCTCGGGACTTCAAACTACGAACACTGAAGCTTTCTTT	CASSSGLQTTNTEAFF
-	TRBV5-5	TRBJ1-2	-	TGTGCCAGCAGCTTGGTCGTAGGAGGACTTAACTATGGCTACACCTTC	CASSLVVGGLNYGYTF
TRBD1	TRBV5-1	TRBJ2-7	-	TGCGCCAGCAGCGTCTCTCCCCCGGGACAGGGTCGCGAGCAGTACTTC	CASSVSPPGQGREQYF
-	TRBV7-7	TRBJ2-2	-	TGTGCTAGCAGCTACAGGGTTACCGGGGAGCTGTTTTTT	CASSYRVTGELFF
-	TRBV11-2	TRBJ1-2	once	TGTGCCAGCAGCCCCGGGGTTTTCTATGGCTACACCTTC	CASSPGVFYGYTF
-	TRBV5-1	TRBJ1-3	once	TGCGCCAGCAGCTTGTCCGGCTCTGGAAACACCATATATTTT	CASSLSGSGNTIYF
TRBD2	TRBV5-1	TRBJ2-1	-	TGCGCCAGCAGCTTGAGGGTCTTTAGCGGGGCCGCATACAATGAGCAGTTCTTC	CASSLRVFSGAAYNEQFF
TRBD2	TRBV29-1	TRBJ2-1	-	TGCAGCGCCCGGACTAGCGGGAGGGGCGCCTACAATGAGCAGTTCTTC	CSARTSGRGAYNEQFF
TRBD1	TRBV19	TRBJ2-7	-	TGTGCCAGTAAGGCCCATCGCGGGACAGGGTCCTACGAGCAGTACTTC	CASKAHRGTGSYEQYF